Only a few counts were recorded for the clone carrying this TCR beta chain. The assay was immunoSEQ multiplex PCR, and TCRdb's table has in-frame clones only and misses some. This table holds 25,000 to 35,000 clones, around nine tenths found once. V shed 2 bases, J shed 1 base, and the junction held 3 bases outside the gene matches. CDR1 SGHNT and CDR2 YENEEA come from the germline V gene. The CDR3 contains 16 residues. This specimen belongs to a study of blood T cell repertoires in COVID-19. This chain links TRBV11-3 with TRBJ2-3, with TRBD2 matching over 10 bases. The source is a human donor in a cohort sampled during active COVID-19. Material: peripheral blood. The CDR3 DNA reads as TGTGCCAGCAGCTTATACGGGACTAGCGGCACAGATACGCAGTATTTT. It yields the protein CASSLYGTSGTDTQYF.